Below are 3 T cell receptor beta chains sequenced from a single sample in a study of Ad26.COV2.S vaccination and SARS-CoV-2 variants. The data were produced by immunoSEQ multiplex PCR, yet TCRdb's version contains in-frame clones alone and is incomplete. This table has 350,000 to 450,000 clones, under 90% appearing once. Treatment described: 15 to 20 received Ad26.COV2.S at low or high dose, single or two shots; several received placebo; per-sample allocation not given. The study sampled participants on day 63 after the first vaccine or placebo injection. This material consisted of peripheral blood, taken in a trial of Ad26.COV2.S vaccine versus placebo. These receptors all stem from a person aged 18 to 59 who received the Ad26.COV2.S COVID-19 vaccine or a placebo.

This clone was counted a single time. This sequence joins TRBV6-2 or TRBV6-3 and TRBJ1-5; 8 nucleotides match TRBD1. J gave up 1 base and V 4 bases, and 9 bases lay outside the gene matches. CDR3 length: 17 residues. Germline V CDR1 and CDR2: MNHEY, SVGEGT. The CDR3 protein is CASSWGTGLGSNQPQHF. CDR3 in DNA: TGTGCCAGCAGTTGGGGGACAGGTCTGGGGAGCAATCAGCCCCAGCATTTT.

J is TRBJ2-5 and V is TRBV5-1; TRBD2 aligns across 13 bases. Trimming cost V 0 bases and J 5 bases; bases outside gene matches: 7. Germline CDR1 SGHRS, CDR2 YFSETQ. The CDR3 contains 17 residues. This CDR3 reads CASSLAGTSGAGETQYF. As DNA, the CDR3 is TGCGCCAGCAGCTTGGCCGGGACTAGCGGGGCGGGGGAGACCCAGTACTTC. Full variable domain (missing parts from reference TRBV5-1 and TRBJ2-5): KAGVTQTPRYLIKTRGQQVTLSCSPISGHRSVSWYQQTPGQGLQFLFEYFSETQRNKGNFPGRFSGRQFSNSRSEMNVSTLELGDSALYLCASSLAGTSGAGETQYFGPGTRLLVL.

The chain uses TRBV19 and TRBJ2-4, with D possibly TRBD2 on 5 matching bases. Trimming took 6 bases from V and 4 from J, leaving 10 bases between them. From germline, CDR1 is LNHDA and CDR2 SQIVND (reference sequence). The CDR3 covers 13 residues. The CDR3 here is CASRPRGKNIQYF. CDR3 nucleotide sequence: TGTGCCAGTAGACCGAGAGGGAAAAACATTCAGTACTTC.